The 12 T cell receptor beta chains presented below share a single source sample, sequenced in a study of blood T cell repertoires in COVID-19. Clones were sequenced by immunoSEQ multiplex PCR, and TCRdb holds only the in-frame ones, with some missing. Of about 180,000 clones in the sample, approximately 83% are singletons; the top ten hold 7%. The specimen sequenced was peripheral blood. These receptors all stem from a woman between 35 and 50 years old with COVID-19, enrolled during active disease.

V and J are TRBV7-2 and TRBJ2-2; TRBD1 matches at 8 bases. The CDR3 is 15 residues long. Germline V gene data show CDR1 as SGHTA and CDR2 as FQGNSA. The trim removed 3 bases at V and 4 bases at J, leaving 4 bases unmatched. For the CDR3, the DNA is TGTGCCAGCAGCTTCCGAACAGGGGGCACCGGGGAGCTGTTTTTT. It yields the protein CASSFRTGGTGELFF.

CDR3 coding DNA: TGCAGCTTTCGCCAGTGGCCCCCAAGGGGGGGAGATACGCAGTATTTT. This codes for CSFRQWPPRGGDTQYF. The V gene is TRBV29-1, the J gene TRBJ2-3; TRBD2 is a possible D gene (7 bases). The CDR3 is 16 amino acids. V was cut by 8 bases and J by 5 bases, with 26 bases left in between. CDR1 SQVTM and CDR2 ANQGSEA come from the germline V gene.

The V call is TRBV5-4, the J call TRBJ1-4, with TRBD1 matching over 9 bases. The germline gives CDR1 SGHNT, CDR2 YYREEE (reference sequence). The CDR3 is 14 amino acids. Germline trimming cut 4 bases from V and 10 bases from J; bases unmatched to any gene: 8. The CDR3 DNA reads TGTGCCAGCAGCGACCGGGACAGGGAACGAAAACTGTTTTTT. The encoded protein is CASSDRDRERKLFF.

The chain combines TRBV21-1 with TRBJ1-2; the table names TRBD1, a call not compared with the DNA. TRBV21-1 is recorded as a pseudogene. This CDR3 has 18 amino acids. The DNA of the CDR3 is TGTGCCAGCAGCATAGCCCCAGGGGCCCAGTCGGGCGAATATGGCTACACCTTC. It encodes CASSIAPGAQSGEYGYTF.

The gene calls are TRBV27 and TRBJ1-4, with TRBD1 matching 7 bases. V shed 3 bases, J shed 9 bases, and the junction held 7 bases outside the gene matches. Per the germline V gene, CDR1 is MNHEY and CDR2 is SMNVEV (reference sequence). The CDR3 totals 14 residues. The CDR3, as DNA: TGTGCCAGCAGTTTGGAGACAGGGTCACAAAAACTGTTTTTT. Translating it yields CASSLETGSQKLFF. The full variable domain, with the rest looked up from reference TRBV27 and TRBJ1-4, is EAQVTQNPRYLITVTGKKLTVTCSQNMNHEYMSWYRQDPGLGLRQIYYSMNVEVTDKGDVPEGYKVSRKEKRNFPLILESPSPNQTSLYFCASSLETGSQKLFFGSGTQLSVL.

The rearrangement joins TRBV2 to TRBJ2-1, with D possibly being TRBD1 (7 bases). CDR3 length: 14 residues. Trimming took 6 bases from V and 2 from J, leaving 11 bases between them. Germline loops: CDR1 SNHLY, CDR2 FYNNEI. The CDR3 sequence: CASSAGGTYNEQFF. CDR3 in DNA: TGTGCCAGCAGCGCAGGGGGGACCTACAATGAGCAGTTCTTC.

The rearrangement uses TRBV28 and TRBJ2-7; weak D call: TRBD2 (6 bases). CDR1 and CDR2 from the germline V gene are MDHEN and SYDVKM. V was shortened by 3 bases and J by 2 bases, with 29 bases between the two germline ends. CDR3 length equals 20 residues. DNA of the CDR3: TGTGCCAGCAGTTTTTACCTAAGCTCGGATCGGGAGAATGGGGCCTACGAGCAGTACTTC. Protein: CASSFYLSSDRENGAYEQYF.

The genes are TRBV19 and TRBJ2-6, with a weak D call TRBD1 (6 bases). CDR1 is LNHDA, CDR2 SQIVND, per germline (reference sequence). This CDR3 spans 15 amino acids. The ends were cut back, 6 bases at V and 4 bases at J, with 13 bases in the middle. The CDR3 loop is CASRATGTGANVLTF. The CDR3 DNA is TGTGCCAGTAGAGCTACAGGGACCGGGGCCAACGTCCTGACTTTC.

V gene TRBV7-2 combines with J gene TRBJ2-5; D remains ambiguous. CDR1 is SGHTA, CDR2 FQGNSA, per germline. The CDR3 has 14 residues. Trimming took off 1 base at V and 1 base at J, with 7 bases between the two ends. The CDR3 loop is CASSLGLFQETQYF. CDR3 DNA: TGTGCCAGCAGCTTAGGACTCTTCCAAGAGACCCAGTACTTC. Drawing the rest from reference TRBV7-2 and TRBJ2-5, the complete variable domain is GAGVSQSPSNKVTEKGKDVELRCDPISGHTALYWYRQSLGQGLEFLIYFQGNSAPDKSGLPSDRFSAERTGGSVSTLTIQRTQQEDSAVYLCASSLGLFQETQYFGPGTRLLVL.

The V gene is TRBV12-3 or TRBV12-4, the J gene TRBJ1-5; D not certain. Deletions cut 3 bases from V and 7 bases from J, with 7 bases between. This CDR3 comprises 12 residues. The CDR3 reads CASSFGRQPQHF. For the CDR3, the DNA is TGTGCCAGCAGTTTTGGGAGACAGCCCCAGCATTTT.

There are a few counts of this clone. V is TRBV5-1 and J is TRBJ2-5; 11 nucleotides agree with TRBD2. There are 16 residues in the CDR3. CDR1 and CDR2 from the germline V gene are SGHRS and YFSETQ. Losses at the gene ends were 4 bases for V and 7 bases for J; bases not matched to a gene: 12. The CDR3 DNA reads as TGCGCCAGCAGCCGGGGACTAGCGGACCGCCGGGGGACCCAGTACTTC. Protein sequence: CASSRGLADRRGTQYF.

This chain joins TRBV28 and TRBJ1-4; perhaps TRBD1 as D (5 bases). V was shortened by 9 bases and J by 8 bases, with 7 bases between the two germline ends. The CDR3 is 10 residues long. CDR1 and CDR2 (germline): MDHEN, SYDVKM. CDR3 protein: CARGREKLFF. The CDR3, as DNA: TGTGCCAGGGGGCGAGAAAAACTGTTTTTT.